The 27 T cell receptor beta chains below all came from one sample that was sequenced in a study of T cells in Graves' hyperthyroidism and ophthalmopathy. RNA transcripts provided the source from which TCR beta CDR3 regions were amplified. HTBI primers were the set used in a first-round RT-PCR of the TCR CDR3. TCRdb fed the multiplex PCR reads into MiXCR, producing one record per CDR3 protein. Counted here are a few hundred thousand distinct CDR3 sequences, 13% to 15% occurring once; the ten biggest clones make up about 14%. The sample taken for sequencing was blood. The source of these receptors is a woman aged 40 to 50 with Graves' hyperthyroidism.

In its sample, this clonotype was seen many times. V gene TRBV20-1 combines with J gene TRBJ2-1, with TRBD2 identical over 9 bases. Germline CDR1 reads DFQATT; CDR2 reads SNEGSKA (reference sequence). The junction had 8 bases not matched to a gene; V was cut back by 1 base and J by 7 bases. The CDR3 loop spans 15 amino acids. The CDR3 DNA follows: TGCAGTGCTAGAGGTGGTAGCGGGAGTCAGAATGAGCAGTTCTTC. Its protein is CSARGGSGSQNEQFF.

This clonotype was counted a few times. The chain is built from TRBV6-1 and TRBJ2-4; possibly TRBD2 for D (5 bases). The V gene lost 6 bases and the J gene lost 0 bases, with 12 bases spanning the gap. There are 15 residues in the CDR3. Looked up from germline, CDR1 is MNHNS and CDR2 is SASEGT. The CDR3 here is CASRELGPAKNIQYF. The CDR3 nucleotides read TGTGCCAGCAGAGAACTAGGACCAGCCAAAAACATTCAGTACTTC.

In this sample, this clonotype turned up many times. The chain is built from TRBV3-1 and TRBJ2-7, with unresolved D. Trimming removed 3 bases at V and 7 bases at J, with 7 bases between. The CDR3 loop spans 11 amino acids. Germline CDR1 LGHDT, CDR2 YNNKEL (reference sequence). The CDR3 DNA sequence: TGTGCCAGCAGCCATACCGGGGAGCAGTACTTC. It encodes CASSHTGEQYF.

This clonotype was counted at least ten times. The rearrangement joins TRBV7-8 to TRBJ2-1; possible D gene TRBD1, 5 bases. Germline CDR1 reads SGHVS; CDR2 reads FQNEAQ. Deletions cut 7 bases from V and 5 bases from J, with 21 bases between. The CDR3 extends over 16 amino acids. For the CDR3, the DNA is TGTGCCAGCACCCCCCCCCGGGCAGGGTGGGACAATGAGCAGTTCTTC. It encodes CASTPPRAGWDNEQFF.

This clonotype was recorded at least ten times. DNA of the CDR3: TGCAGTGCTAGAGCCTCTTTGGACTACCAAGAGACCCAGTACTTC. Its protein is CSARASLDYQETQYF. The V gene is TRBV20-1, the J gene TRBJ2-5, with D perhaps TRBD2 (5 bases). The germline V gene has CDR1 DFQATT and CDR2 SNEGSKA (reference sequence). Trimming left V 1 base short and J 0 bases short, with 12 bases between. The CDR3 length is 15 residues.

This clonotype was counted at least ten times. The V and J genes are TRBV20-1 and TRBJ2-7; 11 nucleotides agree with TRBD1. The CDR3 consists of 14 residues. Unmatched junction bases numbered 5, after V lost 5 bases and J lost 2 bases. CDR1 is DFQATT and CDR2 is SNEGSKA in the germline V gene (reference sequence). CDR3 residues: CSAGPGQGAYEQYF. The CDR3 DNA reads TGCAGTGCTGGACCGGGACAGGGGGCCTACGAGCAGTACTTC.

This clonotype was counted only a few times. This chain links TRBV7-2 with TRBJ2-7; no clear D gene. V was trimmed by 2 bases and J by 3 bases, leaving 8 bases between them. Per germline, CDR1 SGHTA and CDR2 FQGNSA. The CDR3 contains 13 residues. CDR3 nucleotide sequence: TGTGCCAGCAGCTTAAGACTCTTCTACGAGCAGTACTTC. As protein: CASSLRLFYEQYF. The full variable domain, with the rest looked up from reference TRBV7-2 and TRBJ2-7, is GAGVSQSPSNKVTEKGKDVELRCDPISGHTALYWYRQSLGQGLEFLIYFQGNSAPDKSGLPSDRFSAERTGGSVSTLTIQRTQQEDSAVYLCASSLRLFYEQYFGPGTRLTVT.

The sample holds many counts of this clonotype. The chain recombines TRBV28 with TRBJ2-5, with 7 nucleotides matching TRBD1. The ends lost 5 bases at V and 5 bases at J; junction bases unmatched: 8. CDR3 length: 14 amino acids. Germline CDR1 is MDHEN and CDR2 is SYDVKM. CDR3 bases: TGTGCCAGCAGTCAGTTACAGGGGCGGGAGACCCAGTACTTC. Protein product: CASSQLQGRETQYF.

In its sample, this clonotype was seen many times. The chain recombines TRBV28 with TRBJ2-1; 10 positions match TRBD1. The V gene's germline CDR1 is MDHEN and CDR2 SYDVKM. V lost 8 bases, J lost 6 bases, and 4 bases stayed unmatched. CDR3 length: 13 residues. The CDR3 spells CASERTGGNEQFF. The CDR3 DNA reads TGTGCCAGCGAGAGGACAGGGGGCAATGAGCAGTTCTTC.

In this sample, this clonotype turned up many times. The V and J genes are TRBV6-1 and TRBJ2-1; 10 bases map to TRBD2. Germline V gives CDR1 MNHNS, CDR2 SASEGT. V shed 2 bases, J shed 5 bases, and the junction held 6 bases outside the gene matches. There are 16 residues in the CDR3. The CDR3 protein is CASSEFRTSGNNEQFF. The DNA of the CDR3 is TGTGCCAGCAGTGAATTTCGGACTAGCGGCAACAATGAGCAGTTCTTC.

Points on this clonotype: A clone one base away is much larger, so this may be a read error. The chain links TRBV5-6 to TRBJ2-2, with TRBD2 as a possible D gene (5 bases). V shed 3 bases and J shed 2 bases, with 5 bases lying between them. Germline CDR1 SGHDT, CDR2 YYEEEE. This CDR3 is 13 amino acids long. Written as DNA, the CDR3 is TGTGCCAGCAGCTGGACTAACACCGGGGAGCTGTTTTTT. This sequence encodes CASSWTNTGELFF.

This clonotype was observed a handful of times. The chain carries TRBV19 and TRBJ1-1, with D hard to call. The CDR3 has 14 amino acids. The V end was cut by 4 bases, the J end by 1 base, with 10 bases between. Germline loops: CDR1 LNHDA, CDR2 SQIVND (reference sequence). CDR3 nucleotides: TGTGCCAGTAGTAAGGCTAGAACGAACACTGAAGCTTTCTTT. Translating it yields CASSKARTNTEAFF.

This clonotype was counted at least ten times. The chain has TRBV11-1 and TRBJ2-7, with D perhaps matching TRBD1 or TRBD2 (6 bases each). CDR1 and CDR2 from the germline V gene are SGHAT and FQDESV (reference sequence). CDR3 length: 14 residues. Trimming pared 3 bases from V and 3 bases from J, leaving 12 bases between. CDR3: CASSFGGGNYEQYF. In nucleotides, the CDR3 is TGTGCCAGCAGCTTCGGAGGGGGAAACTACGAGCAGTACTTC.

This clonotype has a handful of counts. V gene TRBV9 combines with J gene TRBJ2-3; 14 bases are a match to TRBD2. This CDR3 spans 19 amino acids. Trimming at V came to 0 bases and at J to 3 bases, leaving 9 bases not matched to a gene. Looked up from germline, CDR1 is SGDLS and CDR2 is YYNGEE. Here the CDR3 DNA reads TGTGCCAGCAGCGTAGAGGGACTAGCGGGAGTAGGGGGAACAGATACGCAGTATTTT. This sequence encodes CASSVEGLAGVGGTDTQYF.

This clonotype was recorded at least ten times. The chain is built from TRBV6-1 and TRBJ2-5, with D perhaps TRBD1 (6 bases). The CDR3 consists of 14 residues. Trimming pared 2 bases from V and 5 bases from J, leaving 12 bases between. Germline assignment: CDR1 MNHNS and CDR2 SASEGT. The CDR3 DNA reads as TGTGCCAGCAGTGAAAAGACAGGCCTTGAGACCCAGTACTTC. It specifies CASSEKTGLETQYF.

This clonotype was picked up many times. J is TRBJ2-2 and V is TRBV18; D is uncertain. The length of the CDR3 is 16 residues. Germline assignment: CDR1 KGHSH and CDR2 LQKENI. V was pared by 2 bases and J by 0 bases, with 10 bases between. The DNA of the CDR3 is TGTGCCAGCTCACCAAAGCCCAGTGCGAACACCGGGGAGCTGTTTTTT. It codes for CASSPKPSANTGELFF.

This clonotype was recorded at least ten times. This chain uses TRBV7-2 with TRBJ2-2; the D gene is possibly TRBD1 (5 bases). V shed 6 bases and J shed 6 bases, with 8 bases lying between them. Germline CDR1 reads SGHTA; CDR2 reads FQGNSA. The CDR3 sequence is 12 residues long. The CDR3 here is CASRGDSGELFF. In DNA, the CDR3 is TGTGCCAGCAGAGGGGATTCCGGGGAGCTGTTTTTT. The full variable domain, completed using reference TRBV7-2 and TRBJ2-2, is GAGVSQSPSNKVTEKGKDVELRCDPISGHTALYWYRQSLGQGLEFLIYFQGNSAPDKSGLPSDRFSAERTGGSVSTLTIQRTQQEDSAVYLCASRGDSGELFFGEGSRLTVL.

This clonotype was picked up a small number of times. CDR3 in DNA: TGTGCCAGCAGCCAAGATCCGAGACTAGGGTGGAACATTCAGTACTTC. As protein: CASSQDPRLGWNIQYF. The chain carries TRBV3-1 and TRBJ2-4, with a tentative D call TRBD2 (6 bases). This CDR3 spans 16 amino acids. Germline CDR1 is LGHDT and CDR2 is YNNKEL (reference sequence). The V end lost 0 bases, the J end lost 7 bases, and 16 bases lay between the germline ends.

This clonotype was seen ten or more times. The chain has TRBV10-3 and TRBJ1-5; tentatively, D is TRBD1 (6 bases). This CDR3 contains 13 residues. Germline assignment: CDR1 ENHRY and CDR2 SYGVKD. The V and J ends lost 4 bases and 8 bases respectively, with 12 bases between them. The chain's CDR3 is CAISGGGLEPQHF. The CDR3 nucleotides are TGTGCCATCAGTGGGGGGGGCTTGGAGCCCCAGCATTTT.

This clonotype was counted at least ten times. The J gene is TRBJ1-6, the V gene TRBV6-1; perhaps TRBD1 as D (5 bases). Trimming left V 6 bases short and J 10 bases short, with 10 bases between. This CDR3 has 12 amino acids. Germline assignment: CDR1 MNHNS and CDR2 SASEGT. The DNA of the CDR3 is TGTGCCAGCAGGGATGGGGGATCACCCCTCCACTTT. Residues: CASRDGGSPLHF.

The chain links TRBV5-1 to TRBJ2-7, with a possible D match to TRBD2 (5 bases). Germline CDR1 SGHRS, CDR2 YFSETQ. Trimming removed 5 bases at V and 0 bases at J, with 9 bases between. This CDR3 comprises 13 residues. The CDR3 sequence: CASRVGSSYEQYF. The DNA of the CDR3 is TGCGCCAGCAGAGTAGGGAGCTCCTACGAGCAGTACTTC.

The rearrangement joins TRBV6-1 to TRBJ2-7, with 7 bases lining up with TRBD1. V gave up 5 bases and J gave up 2 bases; unmatched junction bases: 9. The CDR3 sequence is 15 residues long. Per germline, CDR1 MNHNS and CDR2 SASEGT. In DNA form, the CDR3 reads TGTGCCAGCAGTTCACCCCAGGGGGTCCCCTACGAGCAGTACTTC. As protein: CASSSPQGVPYEQYF.

CDR3 DNA sequence: TGTGCCAGCAGCCACCATGCTGACCGGGACAGGGGTTTTCTGGAAATATACGAGCAGTACTTC. Protein product: CASSHHADRDRGFLEIYEQYF. This chain links TRBV7-6 with TRBJ2-7; 10 nucleotides line up with TRBD1. The germline V gene has CDR1 SGHVS and CDR2 FNYEAQ. V lost 5 bases and J lost 4; bases outside the gene matches: 26. This CDR3 contains 21 residues.

In the case of this clonotype: A read error is possible here, since a much larger clone lies one base away. This sequence joins TRBV11-2 and TRBJ1-1; D is unclear. The CDR3 extends over 18 amino acids. Germline V gene sequence: CDR1 SGHAT, CDR2 FQNNGV. Deletions cut 5 bases from V and 4 bases from J, with 26 bases between. In DNA, the CDR3 is TGTGCCAGCAGCCCCTGGAAAGCCCCCGGGAAAATGAGCACTGAAGCTTTCTTT. Its protein is CASSPWKAPGKMSTEAFF.

This clonotype was observed at least ten times. The chain recombines TRBV28 with TRBJ1-2; D is perhaps TRBD1 (5 bases). V lost 5 bases and J 7 bases, leaving 11 bases between the germline ends. The CDR3 loop spans 12 amino acids. CDR1 and CDR2 (germline): MDHEN, SYDVKM. In nucleotides, the CDR3 is TGTGCCAGCAGTCTACCGAGGGGTGGCTACACCTTC. Amino acids: CASSLPRGGYTF.

The V call is TRBV19, the J call TRBJ1-2; weak D call: TRBD1 (6 bases). The CDR3 is 14 residues long. V shed 5 bases and J shed 3 bases, with 13 bases lying between them. Germline values: CDR1 LNHDA, CDR2 SQIVND (reference sequence). The CDR3 DNA follows: TGTGCCAGTAGTGCCTGGACAGACGACTATGGCTACACCTTC. Translated, it gives CASSAWTDDYGYTF.

The table lists this clonotype with many counts. This chain uses TRBV28 with TRBJ1-1, with TRBD1 matching 11 bases. CDR1 is MDHEN, CDR2 SYDVKM, per germline. The CDR3 extends over 14 amino acids. The trim removed 6 bases at V and 3 bases at J, leaving 3 bases unmatched. The CDR3 sequence is CASRLDRGHTEAFF. The DNA of the CDR3 is TGTGCCAGCAGATTGGACAGGGGGCACACTGAAGCTTTCTTT. The whole variable domain, filled in from reference TRBV28 and TRBJ1-1, reads DVKVTQSSRYLVKRTGEKVFLECVQDMDHENMFWYRQDPGLGLRLIYFSYDVKMKEKGDIPEGYSVSREKKERFSLILESASTNQTSMYLCASRLDRGHTEAFFGQGTRLTVV.